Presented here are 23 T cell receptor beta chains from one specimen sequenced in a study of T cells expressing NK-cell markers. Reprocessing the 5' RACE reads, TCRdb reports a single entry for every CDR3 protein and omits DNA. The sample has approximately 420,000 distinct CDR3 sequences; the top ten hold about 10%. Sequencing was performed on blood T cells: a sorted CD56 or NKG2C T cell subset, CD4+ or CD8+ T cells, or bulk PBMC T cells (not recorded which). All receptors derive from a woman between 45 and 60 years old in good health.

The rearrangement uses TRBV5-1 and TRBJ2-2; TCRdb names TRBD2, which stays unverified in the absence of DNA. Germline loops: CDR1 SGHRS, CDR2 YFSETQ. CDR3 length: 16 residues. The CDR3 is CASSSGQPSNTGELFF. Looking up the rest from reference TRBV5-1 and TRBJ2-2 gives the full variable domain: KAGVTQTPRYLIKTRGQQVTLSCSPISGHRSVSWYQQTPGQGLQFLFEYFSETQRNKGNFPGRFSGRQFSNSRSEMNVSTLELGDSALYLCASSSGQPSNTGELFFGEGSRLTVL.

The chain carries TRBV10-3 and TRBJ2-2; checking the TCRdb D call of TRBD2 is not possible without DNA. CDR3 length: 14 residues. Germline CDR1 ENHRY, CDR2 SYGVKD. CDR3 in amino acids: CAIRGTATTGELFF.

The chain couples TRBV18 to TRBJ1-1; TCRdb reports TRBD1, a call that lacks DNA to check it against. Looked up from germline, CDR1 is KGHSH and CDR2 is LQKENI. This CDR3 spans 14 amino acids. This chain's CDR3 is CASSPSGGYPEAFF.

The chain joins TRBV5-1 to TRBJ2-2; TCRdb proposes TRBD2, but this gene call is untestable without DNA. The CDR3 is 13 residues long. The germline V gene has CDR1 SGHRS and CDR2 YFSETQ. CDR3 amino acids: CASSWTQLGELFF. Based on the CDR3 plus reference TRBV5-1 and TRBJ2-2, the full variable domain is KAGVTQTPRYLIKTRGQQVTLSCSPISGHRSVSWYQQTPGQGLQFLFEYFSETQRNKGNFPGRFSGRQFSNSRSEMNVSTLELGDSALYLCASSWTQLGELFFGEGSRLTVL.

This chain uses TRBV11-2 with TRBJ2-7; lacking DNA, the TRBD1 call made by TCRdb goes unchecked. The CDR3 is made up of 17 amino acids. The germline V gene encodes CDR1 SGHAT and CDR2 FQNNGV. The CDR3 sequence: CASSSTQLPGHLYEQYF.

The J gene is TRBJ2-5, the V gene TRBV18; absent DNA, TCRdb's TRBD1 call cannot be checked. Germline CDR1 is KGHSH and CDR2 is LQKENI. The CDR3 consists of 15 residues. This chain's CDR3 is CASSPPPGVKETQYF.

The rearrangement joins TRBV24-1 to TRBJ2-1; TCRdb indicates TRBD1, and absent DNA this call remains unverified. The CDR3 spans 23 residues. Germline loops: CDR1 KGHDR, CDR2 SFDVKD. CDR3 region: CATSDRPPDPSGRRAGTSNEQFF.

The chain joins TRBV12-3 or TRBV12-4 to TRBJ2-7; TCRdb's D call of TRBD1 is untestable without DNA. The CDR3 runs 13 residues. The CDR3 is CASSLQGLHEQYF.

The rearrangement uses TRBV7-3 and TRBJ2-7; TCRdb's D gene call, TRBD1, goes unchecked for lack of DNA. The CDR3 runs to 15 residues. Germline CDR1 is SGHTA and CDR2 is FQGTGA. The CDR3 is CASSPTGVGSYEQYF.

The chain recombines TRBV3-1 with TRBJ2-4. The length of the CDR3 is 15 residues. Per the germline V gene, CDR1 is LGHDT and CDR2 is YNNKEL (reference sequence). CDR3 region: CASSQEGLAGNIQYF.

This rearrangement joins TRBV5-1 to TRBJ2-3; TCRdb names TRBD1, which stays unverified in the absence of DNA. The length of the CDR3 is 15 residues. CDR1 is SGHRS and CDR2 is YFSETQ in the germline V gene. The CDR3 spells CASSGTGTLTDTQYF. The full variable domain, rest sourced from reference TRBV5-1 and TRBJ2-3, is KAGVTQTPRYLIKTRGQQVTLSCSPISGHRSVSWYQQTPGQGLQFLFEYFSETQRNKGNFPGRFSGRQFSNSRSEMNVSTLELGDSALYLCASSGTGTLTDTQYFGPGTRLTVL.

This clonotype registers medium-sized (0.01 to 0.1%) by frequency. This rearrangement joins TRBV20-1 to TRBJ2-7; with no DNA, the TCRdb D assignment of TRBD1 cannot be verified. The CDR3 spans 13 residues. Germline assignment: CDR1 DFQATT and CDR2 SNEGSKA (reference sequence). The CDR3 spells CSASSGPDYEQYF.

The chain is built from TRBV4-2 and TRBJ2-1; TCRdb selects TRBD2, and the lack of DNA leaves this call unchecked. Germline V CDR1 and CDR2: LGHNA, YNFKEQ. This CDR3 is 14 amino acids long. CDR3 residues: CASSQGGTSREQFF.

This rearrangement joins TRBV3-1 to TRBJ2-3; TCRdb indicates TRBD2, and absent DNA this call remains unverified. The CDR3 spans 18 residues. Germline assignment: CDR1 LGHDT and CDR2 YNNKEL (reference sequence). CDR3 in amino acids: CASSHRPGTSGGKTTQYF.

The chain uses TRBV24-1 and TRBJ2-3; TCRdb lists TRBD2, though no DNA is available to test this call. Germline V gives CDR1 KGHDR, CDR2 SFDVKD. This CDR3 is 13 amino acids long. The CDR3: CATSDGGPDTQYF.

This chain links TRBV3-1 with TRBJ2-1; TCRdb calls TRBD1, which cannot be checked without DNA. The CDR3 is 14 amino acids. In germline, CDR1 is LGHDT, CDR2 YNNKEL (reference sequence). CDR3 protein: CASSQDHVPREQFF.

The CDR3 here is CATSDLGLAGAEQFF. This chain links TRBV24-1 with TRBJ2-1; TCRdb lists TRBD2, though no DNA is available to test this call. Germline CDR1 KGHDR, CDR2 SFDVKD. This CDR3 has 15 residues.

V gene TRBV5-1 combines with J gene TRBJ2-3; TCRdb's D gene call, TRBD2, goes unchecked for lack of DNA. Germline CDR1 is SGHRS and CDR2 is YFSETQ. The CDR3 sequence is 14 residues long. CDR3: CASSPETPTDTQYF. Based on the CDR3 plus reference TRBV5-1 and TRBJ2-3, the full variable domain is KAGVTQTPRYLIKTRGQQVTLSCSPISGHRSVSWYQQTPGQGLQFLFEYFSETQRNKGNFPGRFSGRQFSNSRSEMNVSTLELGDSALYLCASSPETPTDTQYFGPGTRLTVL.

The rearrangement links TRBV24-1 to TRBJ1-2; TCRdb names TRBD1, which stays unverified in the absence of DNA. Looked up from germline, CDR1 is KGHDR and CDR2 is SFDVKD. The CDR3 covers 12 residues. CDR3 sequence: CATGDEGRGYTF.

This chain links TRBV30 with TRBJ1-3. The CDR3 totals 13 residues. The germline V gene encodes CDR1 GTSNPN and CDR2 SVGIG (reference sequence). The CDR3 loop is CAWSVLSGNTIYF.

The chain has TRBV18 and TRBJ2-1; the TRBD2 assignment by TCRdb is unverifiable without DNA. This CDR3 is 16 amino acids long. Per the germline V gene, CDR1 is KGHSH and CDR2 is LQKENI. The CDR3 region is CASSRKPTSIYNEQFF.

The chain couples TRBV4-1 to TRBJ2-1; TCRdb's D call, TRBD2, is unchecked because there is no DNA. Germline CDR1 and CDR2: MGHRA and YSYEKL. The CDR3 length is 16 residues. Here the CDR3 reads CASSVRLAGGPDEQFF.

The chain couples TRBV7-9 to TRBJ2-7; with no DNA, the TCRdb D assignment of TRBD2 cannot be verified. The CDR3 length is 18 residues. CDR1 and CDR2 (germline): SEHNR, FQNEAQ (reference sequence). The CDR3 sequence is CASSLPRRLAGSQGEQYF.